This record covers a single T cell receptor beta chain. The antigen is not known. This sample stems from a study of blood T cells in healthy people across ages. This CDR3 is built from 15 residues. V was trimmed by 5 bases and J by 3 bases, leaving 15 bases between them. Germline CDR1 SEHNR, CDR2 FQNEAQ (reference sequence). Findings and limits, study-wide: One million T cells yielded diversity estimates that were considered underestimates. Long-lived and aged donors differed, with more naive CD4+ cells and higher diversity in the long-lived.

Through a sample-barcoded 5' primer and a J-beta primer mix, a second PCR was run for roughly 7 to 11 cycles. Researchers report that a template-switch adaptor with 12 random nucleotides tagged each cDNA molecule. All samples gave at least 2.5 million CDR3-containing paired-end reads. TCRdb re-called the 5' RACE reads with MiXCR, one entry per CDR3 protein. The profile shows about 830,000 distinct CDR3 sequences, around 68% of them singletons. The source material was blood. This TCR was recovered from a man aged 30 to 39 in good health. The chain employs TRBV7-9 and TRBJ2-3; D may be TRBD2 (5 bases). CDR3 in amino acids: CASSPGLDFTDTQYF. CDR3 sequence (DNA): TGTGCCAGCAGCCCTGGACTCGATTTTACAGATACGCAGTATTTT.